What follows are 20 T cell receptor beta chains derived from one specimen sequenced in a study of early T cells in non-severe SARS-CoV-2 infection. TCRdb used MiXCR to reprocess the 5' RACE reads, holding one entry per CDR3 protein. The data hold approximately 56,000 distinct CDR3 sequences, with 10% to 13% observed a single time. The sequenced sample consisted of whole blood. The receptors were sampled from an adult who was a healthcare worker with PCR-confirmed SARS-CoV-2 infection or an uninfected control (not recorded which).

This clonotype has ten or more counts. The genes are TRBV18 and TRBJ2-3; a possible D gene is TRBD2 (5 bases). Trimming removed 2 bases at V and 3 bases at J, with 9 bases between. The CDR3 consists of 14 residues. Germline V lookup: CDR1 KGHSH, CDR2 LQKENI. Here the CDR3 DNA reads TGTGCCAGCTCACCAGCGGGTAGAACAGATACGCAGTATTTT. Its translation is CASSPAGRTDTQYF.

CDR3 in amino acids: CASSWVMDTQYF. In nucleotides, the CDR3 is TGTGCCAGCAGCTGGGTGATGGATACGCAGTATTTT. This sequence joins TRBV5-4 and TRBJ2-3; no clear D gene. The V gene lost 3 bases and the J gene lost 6 bases, with 8 bases spanning the gap. CDR1 and CDR2 (germline): SGHNT, YYREEE (reference sequence). The CDR3 runs 12 residues.

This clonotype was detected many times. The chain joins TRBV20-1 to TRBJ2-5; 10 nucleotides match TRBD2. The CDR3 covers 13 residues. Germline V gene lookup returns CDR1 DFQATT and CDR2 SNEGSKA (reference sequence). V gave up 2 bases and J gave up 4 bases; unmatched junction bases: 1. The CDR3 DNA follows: TGCAGTGCTAGAATAGCGGGAGGAGAGACCCAGTACTTC. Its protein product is CSARIAGGETQYF.

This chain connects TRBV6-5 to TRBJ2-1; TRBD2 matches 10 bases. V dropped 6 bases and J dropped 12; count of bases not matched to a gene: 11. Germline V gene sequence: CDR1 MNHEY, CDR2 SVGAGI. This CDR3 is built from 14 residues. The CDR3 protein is CASRAGGPAYAQFF. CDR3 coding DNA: TGTGCCAGCAGAGCGGGAGGGCCCGCGTATGCGCAGTTCTTC.

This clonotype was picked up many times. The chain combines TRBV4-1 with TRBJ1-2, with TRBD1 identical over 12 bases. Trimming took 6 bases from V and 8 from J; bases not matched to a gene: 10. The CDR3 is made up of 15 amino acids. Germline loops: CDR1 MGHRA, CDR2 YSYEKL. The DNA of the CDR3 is TGCGCCAGCAGGACACCGGGACAGGGGGCTTGGGGCTACACCTTC. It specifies CASRTPGQGAWGYTF.

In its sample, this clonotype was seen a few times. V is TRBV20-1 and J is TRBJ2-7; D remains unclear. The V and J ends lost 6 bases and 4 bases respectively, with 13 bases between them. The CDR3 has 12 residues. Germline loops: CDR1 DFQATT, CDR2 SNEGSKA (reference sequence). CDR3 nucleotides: TGCAGTGCCCAGTGGTCGGTGTACGAGCAGTACTTC. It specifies CSAQWSVYEQYF.

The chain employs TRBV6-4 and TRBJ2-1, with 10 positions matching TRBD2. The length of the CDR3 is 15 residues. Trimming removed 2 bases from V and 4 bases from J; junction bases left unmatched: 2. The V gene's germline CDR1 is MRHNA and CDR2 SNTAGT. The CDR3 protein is CASSDEAGGYNEQFF. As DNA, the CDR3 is TGTGCCAGCAGTGACGAAGCGGGAGGGTACAATGAGCAGTTCTTC.

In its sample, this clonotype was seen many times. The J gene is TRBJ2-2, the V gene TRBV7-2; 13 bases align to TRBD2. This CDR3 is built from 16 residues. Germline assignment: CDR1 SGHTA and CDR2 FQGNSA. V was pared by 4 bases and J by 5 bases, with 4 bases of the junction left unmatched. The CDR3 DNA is TGTGCCAGCAGCTCTCGACTAGCGGGAGGTACCGGGGAGCTGTTTTTT. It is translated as CASSSRLAGGTGELFF.

DNA of the CDR3: TGTGCCAGCAGCCTGGAGGGGTCCGGGGAGCTGTTTTTT. Amino acids: CASSLEGSGELFF. The chain has TRBV7-3 and TRBJ2-2; D possibly corresponds to TRBD2 (6 bases). V lost 5 bases to trimming and J lost 6 bases, with 10 bases between them. Germline loops: CDR1 SGHTA, CDR2 FQGTGA. The CDR3 spans 13 residues. Drawing the rest from reference TRBV7-3 and TRBJ2-2, the complete variable domain is GAGVSQTPSNKVTEKGKYVELRCDPISGHTALYWYRQSLGQGPEFLIYFQGTGAADDSGLPNDRFFAVRPEGSVSTLKIQRTERGDSAVYLCASSLEGSGELFFGEGSRLTVL.

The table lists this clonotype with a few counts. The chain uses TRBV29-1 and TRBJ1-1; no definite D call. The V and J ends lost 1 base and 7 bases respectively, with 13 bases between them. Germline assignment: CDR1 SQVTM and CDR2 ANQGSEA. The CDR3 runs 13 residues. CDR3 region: CSVEGLSALEAFF. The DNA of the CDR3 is TGCAGCGTTGAAGGCCTTAGTGCTCTTGAAGCTTTCTTT.

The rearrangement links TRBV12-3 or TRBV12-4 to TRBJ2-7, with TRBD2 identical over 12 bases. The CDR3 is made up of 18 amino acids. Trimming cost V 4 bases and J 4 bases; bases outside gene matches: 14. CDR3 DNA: TGTGCCAGCAGTTCGAGGCTAGCGGGAGGGCCGGGATTATACGAGCAGTACTTC. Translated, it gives CASSSRLAGGPGLYEQYF.

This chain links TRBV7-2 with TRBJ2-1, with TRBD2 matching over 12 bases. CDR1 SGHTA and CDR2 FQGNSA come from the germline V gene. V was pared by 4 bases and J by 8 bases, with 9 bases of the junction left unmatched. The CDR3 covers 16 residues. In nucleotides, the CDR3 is TGTGCCAGCAGCTCGACTAGCGGGAGTAAGCTGGATGAGCAGTTCTTC. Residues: CASSSTSGSKLDEQFF.

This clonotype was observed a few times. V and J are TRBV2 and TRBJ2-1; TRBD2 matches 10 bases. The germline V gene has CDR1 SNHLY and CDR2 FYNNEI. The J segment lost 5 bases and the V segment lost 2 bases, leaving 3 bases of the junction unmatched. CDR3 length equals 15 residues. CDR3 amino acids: CASSERLAGHNEQFF. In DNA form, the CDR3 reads TGTGCCAGCAGTGAAAGACTAGCGGGCCACAATGAGCAGTTCTTC.

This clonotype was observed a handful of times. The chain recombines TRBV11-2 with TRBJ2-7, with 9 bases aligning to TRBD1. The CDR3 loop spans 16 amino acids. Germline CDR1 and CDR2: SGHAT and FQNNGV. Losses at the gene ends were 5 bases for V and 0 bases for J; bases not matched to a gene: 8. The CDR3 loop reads CASSLLPGQGSYEQYF. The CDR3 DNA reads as TGTGCCAGCAGCCTCCTCCCGGGACAGGGCTCCTACGAGCAGTACTTC.

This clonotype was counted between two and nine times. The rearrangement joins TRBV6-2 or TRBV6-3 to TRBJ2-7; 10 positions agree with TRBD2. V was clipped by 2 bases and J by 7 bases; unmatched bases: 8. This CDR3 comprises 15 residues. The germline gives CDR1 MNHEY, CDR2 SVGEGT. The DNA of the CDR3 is TGTGCCAGCAGTTACCAGCGGGAGGGCCCTCGGGAGCAGTACTTC. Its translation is CASSYQREGPREQYF.

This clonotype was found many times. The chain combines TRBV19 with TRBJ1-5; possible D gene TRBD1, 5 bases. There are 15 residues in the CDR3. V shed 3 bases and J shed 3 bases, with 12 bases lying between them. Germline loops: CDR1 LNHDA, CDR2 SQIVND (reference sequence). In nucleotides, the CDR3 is TGTGCCAGTAGTATGGGGTCAGGGTTCAATCAGCCCCAGCATTTT. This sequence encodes CASSMGSGFNQPQHF.

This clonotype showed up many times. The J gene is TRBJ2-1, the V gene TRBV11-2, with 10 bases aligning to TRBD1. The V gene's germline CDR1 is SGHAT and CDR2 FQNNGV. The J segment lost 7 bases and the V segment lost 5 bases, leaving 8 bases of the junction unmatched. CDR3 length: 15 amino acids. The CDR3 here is CASSTRTGGGNEQFF. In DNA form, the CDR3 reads TGTGCCAGCAGCACCCGGACAGGGGGGGGGAATGAGCAGTTCTTC.

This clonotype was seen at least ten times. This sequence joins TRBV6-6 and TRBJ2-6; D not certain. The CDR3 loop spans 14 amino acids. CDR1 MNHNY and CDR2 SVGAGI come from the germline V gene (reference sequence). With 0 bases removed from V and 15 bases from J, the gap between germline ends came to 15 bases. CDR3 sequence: CASSYSVGSLTLTF. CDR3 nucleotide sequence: TGTGCCAGCAGTTACTCAGTGGGCTCCTTAACCCTGACTTTC.

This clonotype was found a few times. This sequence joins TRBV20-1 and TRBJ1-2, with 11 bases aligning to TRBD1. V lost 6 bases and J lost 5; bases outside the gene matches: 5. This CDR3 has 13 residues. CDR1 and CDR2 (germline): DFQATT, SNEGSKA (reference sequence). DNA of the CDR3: TGCAGTGCGGGGACAGGGGGTATTTATGGCTACACCTTC. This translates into CSAGTGGIYGYTF.

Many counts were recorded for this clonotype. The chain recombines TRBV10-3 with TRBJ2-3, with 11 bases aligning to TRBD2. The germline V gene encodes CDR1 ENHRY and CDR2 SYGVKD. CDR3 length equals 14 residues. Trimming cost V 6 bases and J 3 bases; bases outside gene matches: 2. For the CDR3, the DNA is TGTGCCATCAGCCTAGCGGGAGGAACAGATACGCAGTATTTT. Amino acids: CAISLAGGTDTQYF.